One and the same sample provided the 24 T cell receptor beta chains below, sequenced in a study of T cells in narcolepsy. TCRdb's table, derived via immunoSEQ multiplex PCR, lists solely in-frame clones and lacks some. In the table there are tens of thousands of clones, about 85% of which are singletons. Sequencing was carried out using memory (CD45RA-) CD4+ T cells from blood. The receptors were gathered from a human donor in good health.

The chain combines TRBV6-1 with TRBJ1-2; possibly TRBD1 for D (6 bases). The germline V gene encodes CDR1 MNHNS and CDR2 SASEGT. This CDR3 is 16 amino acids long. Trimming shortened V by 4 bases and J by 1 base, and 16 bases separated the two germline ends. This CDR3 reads CASSAGASSFNYGYTF. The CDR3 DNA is TGTGCCAGCAGTGCAGGGGCCAGTTCTTTTAACTATGGCTACACCTTC.

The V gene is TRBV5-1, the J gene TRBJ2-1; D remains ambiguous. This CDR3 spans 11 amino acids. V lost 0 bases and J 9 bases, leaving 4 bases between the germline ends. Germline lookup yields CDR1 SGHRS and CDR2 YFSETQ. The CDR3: CASSLDTEQFF. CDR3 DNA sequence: TGCGCCAGCAGCTTGGACACTGAGCAGTTCTTC. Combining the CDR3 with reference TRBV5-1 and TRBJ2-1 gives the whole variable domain KAGVTQTPRYLIKTRGQQVTLSCSPISGHRSVSWYQQTPGQGLQFLFEYFSETQRNKGNFPGRFSGRQFSNSRSEMNVSTLELGDSALYLCASSLDTEQFFGPGTRLTVL.

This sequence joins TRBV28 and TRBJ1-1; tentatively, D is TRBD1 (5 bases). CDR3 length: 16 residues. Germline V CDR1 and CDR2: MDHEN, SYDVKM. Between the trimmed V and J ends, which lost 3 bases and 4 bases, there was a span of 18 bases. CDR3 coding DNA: TGTGCCAGCAGTTTTACCCAATACGCAGGGACCACTGAAGCTTTCTTT. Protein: CASSFTQYAGTTEAFF.

CDR3 nucleotides: TGTGCCAGCAGCGTAGGAGGGCAGAGCTCCTACGAGCAGTACTTC. This sequence encodes CASSVGGQSSYEQYF. This chain uses TRBV9 with TRBJ2-7; D perhaps matches TRBD2 (5 bases). The germline V and J ends were trimmed by 0 bases and 0 bases, with 10 bases remaining between them. Germline lookup yields CDR1 SGDLS and CDR2 YYNGEE. The CDR3 covers 15 residues.

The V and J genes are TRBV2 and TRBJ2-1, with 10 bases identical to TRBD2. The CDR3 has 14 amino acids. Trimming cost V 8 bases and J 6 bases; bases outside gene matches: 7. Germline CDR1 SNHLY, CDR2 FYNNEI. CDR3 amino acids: CASREREGRNEQFF. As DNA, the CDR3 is TGTGCCAGCCGGGAGCGGGAGGGTCGCAATGAGCAGTTCTTC.

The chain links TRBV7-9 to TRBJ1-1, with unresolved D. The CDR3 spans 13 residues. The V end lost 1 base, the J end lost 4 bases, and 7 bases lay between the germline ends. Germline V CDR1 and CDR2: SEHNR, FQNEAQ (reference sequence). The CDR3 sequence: CASSLVDPTEAFF. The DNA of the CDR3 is TGTGCCAGCAGCTTAGTGGATCCCACTGAAGCTTTCTTT. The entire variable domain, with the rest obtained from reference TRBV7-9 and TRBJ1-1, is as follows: DTGVSQNPRHKITKRGQNVTFRCDPISEHNRLYWYRQTLGQGPEFLTYFQNEAQLEKSRLLSDRFSAERPKGSFSTLEIQRTEQGDSAMYLCASSLVDPTEAFFGQGTRLTVV.

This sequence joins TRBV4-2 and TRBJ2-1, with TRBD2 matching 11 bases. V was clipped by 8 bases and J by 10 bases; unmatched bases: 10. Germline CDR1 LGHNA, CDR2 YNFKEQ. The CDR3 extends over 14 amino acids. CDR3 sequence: CASAGTSGLNEQFF. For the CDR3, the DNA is TGTGCCAGCGCCGGGACTAGCGGATTAAACGAGCAGTTCTTC.

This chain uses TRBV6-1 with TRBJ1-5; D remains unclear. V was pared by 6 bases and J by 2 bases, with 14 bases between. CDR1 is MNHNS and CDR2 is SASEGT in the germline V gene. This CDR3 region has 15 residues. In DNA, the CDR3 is TGTGCCAGCAGGGACGGGAGTTCGGGCAATCAGCCCCAGCATTTT. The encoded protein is CASRDGSSGNQPQHF.

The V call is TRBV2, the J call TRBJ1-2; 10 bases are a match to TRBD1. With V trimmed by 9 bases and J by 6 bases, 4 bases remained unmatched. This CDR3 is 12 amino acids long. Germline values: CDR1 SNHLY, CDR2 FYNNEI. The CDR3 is CARGTGVHGYTF. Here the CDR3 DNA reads TGTGCCAGGGGGACAGGGGTTCATGGCTACACCTTC. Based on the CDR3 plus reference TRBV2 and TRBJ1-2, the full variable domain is EPEVTQTPSHQVTQMGQEVILRCVPISNHLYFYWYRQILGQKVEFLVSFYNNEISEKSEIFDDQFSVERPDGSNFTLKIRSTKLEDSAMYFCARGTGVHGYTFGSGTRLTVV.

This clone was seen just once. CDR3 sequence: CASSSRGTGETQYF. Written as DNA, the CDR3 is TGTGCCAGCTCCTCCCGCGGAACGGGAGAGACCCAGTACTTC. V usage is TRBV7-8 and J usage is TRBJ2-5; no clear D gene. Per the germline V gene, CDR1 is SGHVS and CDR2 is FQNEAQ. The V end was cut by 8 bases, the J end by 4 bases, with 17 bases between. This CDR3 is 14 amino acids long.

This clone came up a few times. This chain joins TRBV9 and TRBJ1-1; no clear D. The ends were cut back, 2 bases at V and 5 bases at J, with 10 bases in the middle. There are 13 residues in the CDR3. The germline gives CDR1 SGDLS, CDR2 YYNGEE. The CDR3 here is CASSVETKTEAFF. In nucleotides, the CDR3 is TGTGCCAGCAGCGTTGAGACGAAAACTGAAGCTTTCTTT. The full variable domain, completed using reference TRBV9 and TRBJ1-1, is DSGVTQTPKHLITATGQRVTLRCSPRSGDLSVYWYQQSLDQGLQFLIQYYNGEERAKGNILERFSAQQFPDLHSELNLSSLELGDSALYFCASSVETKTEAFFGQGTRLTVV.

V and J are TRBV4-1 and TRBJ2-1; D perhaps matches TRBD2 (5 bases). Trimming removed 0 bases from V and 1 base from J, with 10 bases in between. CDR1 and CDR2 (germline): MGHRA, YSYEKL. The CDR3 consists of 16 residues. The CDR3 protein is CASSQEAVLSYNEQFF. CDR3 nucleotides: TGCGCCAGCAGCCAAGAAGCGGTCCTTTCCTACAATGAGCAGTTCTTC.

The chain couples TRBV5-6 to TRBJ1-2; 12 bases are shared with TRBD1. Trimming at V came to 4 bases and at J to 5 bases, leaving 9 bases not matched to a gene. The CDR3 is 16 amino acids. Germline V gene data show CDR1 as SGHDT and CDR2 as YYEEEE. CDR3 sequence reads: CASSRWGTGGAYGYTF. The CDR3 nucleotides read TGTGCCAGCAGCCGGTGGGGGACAGGGGGCGCGTATGGCTACACCTTC.

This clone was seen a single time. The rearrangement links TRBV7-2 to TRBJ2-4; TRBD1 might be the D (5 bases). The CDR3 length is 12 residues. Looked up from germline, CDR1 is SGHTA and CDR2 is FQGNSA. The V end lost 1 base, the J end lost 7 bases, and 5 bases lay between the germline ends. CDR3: CASSLDRNIQYF. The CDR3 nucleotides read TGTGCCAGCAGCTTAGACAGGAACATTCAGTACTTC.

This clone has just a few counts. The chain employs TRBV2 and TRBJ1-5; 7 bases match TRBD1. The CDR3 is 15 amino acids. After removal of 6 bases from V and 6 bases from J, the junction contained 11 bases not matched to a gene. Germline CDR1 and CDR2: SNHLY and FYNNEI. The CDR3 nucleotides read TGTGCCAGCAGAGGTAACGACAGGGTCGGTCAGCCCCAGCATTTT. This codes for CASRGNDRVGQPQHF.

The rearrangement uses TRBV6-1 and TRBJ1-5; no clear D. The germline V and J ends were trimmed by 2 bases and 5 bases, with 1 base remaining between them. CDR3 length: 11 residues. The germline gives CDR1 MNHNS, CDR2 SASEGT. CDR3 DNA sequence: TGTGCCAGCAGTGAACATCAGCCCCAGCATTTT. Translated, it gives CASSEHQPQHF.

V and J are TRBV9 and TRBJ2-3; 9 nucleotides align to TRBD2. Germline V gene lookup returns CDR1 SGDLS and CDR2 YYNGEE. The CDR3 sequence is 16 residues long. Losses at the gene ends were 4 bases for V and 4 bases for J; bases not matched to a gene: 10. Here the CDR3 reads CASSRRQGTSSDTQYF. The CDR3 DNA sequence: TGTGCCAGCAGCCGCCGCCAGGGGACTAGCTCAGATACGCAGTATTTT.

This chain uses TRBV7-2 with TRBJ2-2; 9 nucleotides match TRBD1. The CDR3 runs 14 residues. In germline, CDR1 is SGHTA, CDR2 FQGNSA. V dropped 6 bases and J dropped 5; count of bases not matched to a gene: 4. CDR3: CASRRQGGTGELFF. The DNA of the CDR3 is TGTGCCAGCAGGCGACAGGGGGGTACCGGGGAGCTGTTTTTT.

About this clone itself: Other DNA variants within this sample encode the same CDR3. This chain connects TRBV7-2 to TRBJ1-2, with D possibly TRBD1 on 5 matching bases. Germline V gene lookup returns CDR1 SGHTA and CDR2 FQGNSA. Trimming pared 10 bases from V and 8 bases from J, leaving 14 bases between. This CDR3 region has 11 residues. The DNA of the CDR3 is TGTGCCACCCTGGGACGTAAGGGCTACACCTTC. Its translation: CATLGRKGYTF.

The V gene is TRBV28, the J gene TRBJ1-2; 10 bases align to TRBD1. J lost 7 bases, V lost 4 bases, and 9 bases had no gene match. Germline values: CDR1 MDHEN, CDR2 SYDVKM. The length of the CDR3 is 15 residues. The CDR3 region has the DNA TGTGCCAGCAGTTCCTCCGGGACAGGGGTAGGTGGCTACACCTTC. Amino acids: CASSSSGTGVGGYTF.

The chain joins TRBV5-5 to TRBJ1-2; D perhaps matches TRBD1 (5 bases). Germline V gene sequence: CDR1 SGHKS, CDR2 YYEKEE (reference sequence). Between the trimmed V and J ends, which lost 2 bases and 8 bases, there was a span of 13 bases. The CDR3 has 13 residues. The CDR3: CASSFDEGQGYTF. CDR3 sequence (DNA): TGTGCCAGCAGCTTTGATGAGGGGCAAGGCTACACCTTC.

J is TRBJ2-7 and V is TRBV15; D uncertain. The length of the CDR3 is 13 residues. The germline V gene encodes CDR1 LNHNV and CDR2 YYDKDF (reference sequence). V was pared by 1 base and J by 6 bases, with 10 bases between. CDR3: CATSRVVGFEQYF. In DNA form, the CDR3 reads TGTGCCACCAGCAGAGTGGTCGGCTTCGAGCAGTACTTC. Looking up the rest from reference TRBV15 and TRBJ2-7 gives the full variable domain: DAMVIQNPRYQVTQFGKPVTLSCSQTLNHNVMYWYQQKSSQAPKLLFHYYDKDFNNEADTPDNFQSRRPNTSFCFLDIRSPGLGDTAMYLCATSRVVGFEQYFGPGTRLTVT.

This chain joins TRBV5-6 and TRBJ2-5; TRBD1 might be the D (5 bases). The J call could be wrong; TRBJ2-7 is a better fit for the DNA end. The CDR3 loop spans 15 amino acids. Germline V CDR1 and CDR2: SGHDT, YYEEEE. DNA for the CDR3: TGTGCCAGCATCAGAGCAGGGTTAGGACGCGACGAGCAGTACTTC. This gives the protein CASIRAGLGRDEQYF.

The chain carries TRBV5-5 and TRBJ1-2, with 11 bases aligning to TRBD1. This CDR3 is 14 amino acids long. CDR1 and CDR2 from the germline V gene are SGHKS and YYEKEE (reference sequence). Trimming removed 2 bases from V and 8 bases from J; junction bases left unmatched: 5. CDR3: CASSFGDRGKGYTF. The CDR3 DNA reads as TGTGCCAGCAGCTTTGGGGACAGGGGGAAGGGCTACACCTTC.